The rows below give T cell receptor beta chains drawn from one sample of a study of T cells after posttransplantation cyclophosphamide. Only in-frame clones appear in the TCRdb table, and some are missing; sequencing was by immunoSEQ multiplex PCR. This table holds about 10,000 clones, approximately 82% found once. Sequenced material: PBMCs, taken around 2,000 days after a stem cell transplant with posttransplant cyclophosphamide. The receptors shown here come from a female patient between 40 and 55 years old who received an allogeneic stem cell transplant from a related donor, was CMV-positive, and had no GVHD. Some of the T cells might come from the graft donor. Each CDR3 is given with its conserved first and last residue. D genes are given only for firm matches. Rows may omit the clone size; those that give it use once, few, many or a size class.

cdr3_length j_call clone_size d_call v_call cdr3_aa cdr3_nt
16 TRBJ2-3 NA TRBD2 TRBV7-2 CASSLEWRGGRDTQYF TGTGCCAGCAGCTTAGAGTGGCGGGGGGGCCGAGATACGCAGTATTTT
14 TRBJ1-2 NA NA TRBV5-1 CASSLRGGVDGYTF TGCGCCAGCAGCTTGAGGGGGGGGGTCGACGGCTACACCTTC
13 TRBJ1-6 NA NA TRBV28 CASKKGGNSPLHF TGTGCCAGCAAGAAGGGAGGTAATTCACCCCTCCACTTT
16 TRBJ2-7 once NA TRBV12-5 CASGLAMGALGYEQYF TGTGCTAGTGGTTTGGCAATGGGGGCCCTGGGTTACGAGCAGTACTTC
16 TRBJ2-7 NA TRBD1 TRBV7-8 CASSLAGDRRPYEQYF TGTGCCAGCAGCTTAGCCGGGGACAGGAGACCCTACGAGCAGTACTTC
16 TRBJ2-1 NA NA TRBV15 CATSRGRGITYNEQFF TGTGCCACCAGCAGAGGTCGGGGGATCACCTACAATGAGCAGTTCTTC
14 TRBJ1-4 NA NA TRBV6-5 CASRLFATNEKLFF TGTGCCAGCAGACTTTTCGCAACTAATGAAAAACTGTTTTTT
15 TRBJ2-3 NA TRBD1 TRBV6-5 CASSPGTGRTDTQYF TGTGCCAGCAGTCCCGGGACAGGGCGCACAGATACGCAGTATTTT
15 TRBJ2-7 few NA TRBV19 CASSITPRRSSEQYF TGTGCCAGTAGTATTACCCCGAGGAGGTCGAGCGAGCAGTACTTC
20 TRBJ1-5 once TRBD1 TRBV19 CASSIGDRGQPAGSNQPQHF TGTGCCAGTAGTATAGGGGACAGGGGTCAACCCGCGGGAAGCAATCAGCCCCAGCATTTT
15 TRBJ1-5 NA NA TRBV6-1 CASSEDRTRNQPQHF TGTGCCAGCAGTGAAGACAGAACGCGCAATCAGCCCCAGCATTTT
16 TRBJ2-2 NA TRBD1 TRBV7-6 CASSLGTGGNTGELFF TGTGCCAGCAGCTTAGGGACAGGGGGCAACACCGGGGAGCTGTTTTTT
16 TRBJ2-1 NA NA TRBV4-3 CASSQGWNFGADEQFF TGCGCCAGCAGCCAAGGTTGGAATTTTGGGGCCGATGAGCAGTTCTTC
17 TRBJ2-1 NA TRBD2 TRBV11-1 CASSLALAGGHNNEQFF TGTGCCAGCAGCTTAGCGCTGGCGGGGGGACATAACAATGAGCAGTTCTTC
16 TRBJ1-6 few NA TRBV19 CASSPRGSSYNSPLHF TGTGCCAGTAGTCCCCGCGGGAGCTCCTATAATTCACCCCTCCACTTT
12 TRBJ2-7 NA NA TRBV7-9 CASSYISGEQYF TGTGCCAGCAGCTATATATCGGGGGAGCAGTACTTC
14 TRBJ2-7 NA TRBD1 TRBV27 CASSLGTGVNEQYF TGTGCCAGCAGCCTCGGGACAGGGGTAAACGAGCAGTACTTC
16 TRBJ1-2 once TRBD1 TRBV7-8 CASSMSEGGAYYGYTF TGTGCCAGCAGCATGAGTGAAGGGGGCGCTTACTATGGCTACACCTTC
15 TRBJ2-3 few NA TRBV7-9 CASTPARGAKDTQYF TGTGCCAGCACCCCAGCTCGGGGGGCCAAAGATACGCAGTATTTT
15 TRBJ1-2 NA TRBD1 TRBV4-3 CASSLGDDRGQGYTF TGCGCCAGCAGCTTGGGGGACGACAGGGGGCAAGGCTACACCTTC
17 TRBJ2-6 NA NA TRBV19 CASIPHATGNGANVLTF TGTGCCAGTATTCCTCACGCAACAGGGAACGGGGCCAACGTCCTGACTTTC
12 TRBJ1-1 NA NA TRBV10-3 CAIRDSNTEAFF TGTGCCATCAGGGACAGCAACACTGAAGCTTTCTTT
17 TRBJ1-1 NA TRBD1 TRBV5-6 CASSLPRTGSMNTEAFF TGTGCCAGCAGCCTACCTAGGACAGGGAGCATGAACACTGAAGCTTTCTTT
16 TRBJ2-1 NA TRBD2 TRBV7-9 CASRSSGGRPYNEQFF TGTGCCAGCAGAAGTAGCGGGGGGCGTCCCTACAATGAGCAGTTCTTC
15 TRBJ2-5 NA NA TRBV11-2 CASSLGRGGQETQYF TGTGCCAGCAGCTTAGGGAGGGGGGGCCAAGAGACCCAGTACTTC
14 TRBJ1-2 NA NA TRBV5-4 CASSADKRFGGYTF TGTGCCAGCAGCGCGGACAAGAGATTCGGGGGCTACACCTTC
15 TRBJ1-2 NA NA TRBV28 CASSLLEGWNYGYTF TGTGCCAGCAGTTTATTGGAGGGTTGGAACTATGGCTACACCTTC
14 TRBJ2-2 NA NA TRBV19 CAGSLGDGIGELFF TGTGCCGGTAGTCTCGGGGATGGTATCGGGGAGCTGTTTTTT
14 TRBJ2-2 NA TRBD2 TRBV4-2 CASSATSATGELFF TGTGCCAGCAGCGCGACTAGCGCCACCGGGGAGCTGTTTTTT
15 TRBJ2-6 NA NA TRBV19 CASTLLPAGANVLTF TGTGCCAGTACTCTCCTCCCCGCGGGGGCCAACGTCCTGACTTTC
15 TRBJ1-6 NA TRBD1 TRBV2 CASSEGSGTGSPLHF TGTGCCAGCAGTGAAGGATCCGGGACAGGTTCACCCCTCCACTTT
16 TRBJ1-6 few NA TRBV15 CATSSSRETVYSPLHF TGTGCCACCAGCAGTAGCCGGGAGACGGTTTACTCACCCCTCCACTTT
15 TRBJ2-3 NA TRBD2 TRBV6-5 CASSPSGGSTDTQYF TGTGCCAGCAGTCCCAGCGGGGGGAGCACAGATACGCAGTATTTT
14 TRBJ1-6 NA NA TRBV9 CASSAQAGNSPLHF TGTGCCAGCAGCGCACAGGCTGGCAATTCACCCCTCCACTTT
15 TRBJ1-3 NA NA TRBV7-9 CASSLPAAGGNTIYF TGTGCCAGCAGCTTACCAGCGGCGGGAGGAAACACCATATATTTT
13 TRBJ1-5 NA NA TRBV7-8 CASSLGGAQPQHF TGTGCCAGCAGCTTAGGAGGAGCCCAGCCCCAGCATTTT
15 TRBJ2-7 once TRBD2 TRBV7-6 CASSLVSGGEYEQYF TGTGCCAGCAGCTTGGTTAGCGGGGGGGAATACGAGCAGTACTTC
11 TRBJ2-2 NA NA TRBV20-1 CSVTAGGELFF TGCAGTGTCACCGCCGGGGGGGAGCTGTTTTTT
15 TRBJ2-2 once TRBD1 TRBV19 CASRQGAGVTGELFF TGTGCCAGTAGACAGGGGGCGGGGGTCACCGGGGAGCTGTTTTTT
15 TRBJ2-7 NA TRBD1 TRBV7-9 CASRYPGQGIDEQYF TGTGCCAGCAGATATCCGGGACAGGGGATCGACGAGCAGTACTTC